The 30 T cell receptor beta chains given below trace back to one sample, sequenced in a study of STAT3 mutations in large granular lymphocyte leukemia. Study-wide results and caveats: In T-cell large granular lymphocyte leukemia, about half of patients showed multiple immunodominant subclonotypes.

The data were produced by immunoSEQ multiplex PCR, yet TCRdb's version contains in-frame clones alone and is incomplete. In the table there are fewer than 10,000 clones, about 88% of which are singletons. Which antigens these TCRs recognize remains unknown. Sequenced: peripheral blood mononuclear cells. The receptor source for this set is a man older than 75 with T-cell large granular lymphocyte leukemia. Some clones in this sample may be carry-over from other donors' samples.

The rearrangement links TRBV19 to TRBJ1-5; D is possibly TRBD1 (5 bases). Trimming stripped 7 bases from V and 9 bases from J, with 16 bases between. Germline V lookup: CDR1 LNHDA, CDR2 SQIVND (reference sequence). The CDR3 contains 13 residues. The CDR3 loop reads CASKRAQGSPQHF. The CDR3 DNA is TGTGCCAGTAAGAGGGCCCAGGGATCGCCCCAGCATTTT.

The CDR3 here is CASSLTVTPGGDTQYF. Here the CDR3 DNA reads TGTGCCAGCTCTTTGACAGTCACGCCGGGTGGAGATACGCAGTATTTT. This chain joins TRBV18 and TRBJ2-3; a weak D match, TRBD1 (5 bases). The CDR3 length is 16 residues. CDR1 and CDR2 from the germline V gene are KGHSH and LQKENI. V was pared by 6 bases and J by 5 bases, with 21 bases between.

The J gene is TRBJ1-4, the V gene TRBV6-5; D gene ambiguous. Trimming took 5 bases from V and 3 from J, leaving 13 bases between them. The CDR3 has 15 amino acids. From germline, CDR1 is MNHEY and CDR2 SVGAGI. CDR3 sequence (DNA): TGTGCCAGCAGTGGAGGTGGCCTCTCTAATGAAAAACTGTTTTTT. Translation gives CASSGGGLSNEKLFF.

This clone has a single count. The gene calls are TRBV30 and TRBJ2-1; 7 nucleotides align to TRBD2. The V gene's germline CDR1 is GTSNPN and CDR2 SVGIG (reference sequence). The junction had 5 bases not matched to a gene; V was cut back by 0 bases and J by 9 bases. This CDR3 spans 13 amino acids. Here the CDR3 reads CAWSVRIAGEQFF. CDR3 in DNA: TGTGCCTGGAGTGTACGTATAGCGGGTGAGCAGTTCTTC. The full variable domain, rest sourced from reference TRBV30 and TRBJ2-1, is SQTIHQWPATLVQPVGSPLSLECTVEGTSNPNLYWYRQAAGRGLQLLFYSVGIGQISSEVPQNLSASRPQDRQFILSSKKLLLSDSGFYLCAWSVRIAGEQFFGPGTRLTVL.

This clone was seen just once. The CDR3 loop reads CASSEYKQQETQYF. CDR3 nucleotides: TGTGCCAGCAGTGAATATAAACAGCAAGAGACCCAGTACTTC. This rearrangement joins TRBV25-1 to TRBJ2-5; D not resolved. From germline, CDR1 is MGHDK and CDR2 SYGVNS. V lost 0 bases, J lost 2 bases, and 7 bases lay in between. The CDR3 spans 14 residues. Together with reference TRBV25-1 and TRBJ2-5, the CDR3 gives the full variable domain: EADIYQTPRYLVIGTGKKITLECSQTMGHDKMYWYQQDPGMELHLIHYSYGVNSTEKGDLSSESTVSRIRTEHFPLTLESARPSHTSQYLCASSEYKQQETQYFGPGTRLLVL.

This rearrangement joins TRBV5-4 to TRBJ1-3; TRBD1 agrees at 8 bases. Germline assignment: CDR1 SGHNT and CDR2 YYREEE (reference sequence). The trim removed 0 bases at V and 1 base at J, leaving 6 bases unmatched. This CDR3 spans 17 amino acids. CDR3 in DNA: TGTGCCAGCAGCTTGGCGGGACAGGCCCAATCTGGAAACACCATATATTTT. This sequence encodes CASSLAGQAQSGNTIYF.

The CDR3 here is CASSLTGTDSYEQYF. CDR3 sequence (DNA): TGTGCCAGCAGTCTCACCGGGACAGACTCCTACGAGCAGTACTTC. The chain couples TRBV27 to TRBJ2-7, with 7 bases matching TRBD1. The trim removed 5 bases at V and 0 bases at J, leaving 7 bases unmatched. CDR3 length equals 15 residues. The germline V gene encodes CDR1 MNHEY and CDR2 SMNVEV (reference sequence).

The rearrangement uses TRBV18 and TRBJ2-3; D unclear. Per the germline V gene, CDR1 is KGHSH and CDR2 is LQKENI. Trimming stripped 8 bases from V and 0 bases from J, with 3 bases between. CDR3 length: 11 residues. The CDR3 sequence: CASQSTDTQYF. As DNA, the CDR3 is TGTGCCAGCCAGAGCACAGATACGCAGTATTTT. The whole variable domain, remainder taken from reference TRBV18 and TRBJ2-3, is NAGVMQNPRHLVRRRGQEARLRCSPMKGHSHVYWYRQLPEEGLKFMVYLQKENIIDESGMPKERFSAEFPKEGPSILRIQQVVRGDSAAYFCASQSTDTQYFGPGTRLTVL.

The gene calls are TRBV5-6 and TRBJ2-3, with no clear D. Germline CDR1 is SGHDT and CDR2 is YYEEEE. V shed 0 bases and J shed 0 bases, with 2 bases lying between them. This CDR3 region has 13 residues. CDR3 nucleotide sequence: TGTGCCAGCAGCTTGGGGAGCACAGATACGCAGTATTTT. Amino acids: CASSLGSTDTQYF.

The chain joins TRBV5-1 to TRBJ2-3, with TRBD1 matching over 8 bases. Trimming cost V 2 bases and J 2 bases; bases outside gene matches: 7. This CDR3 contains 16 residues. Germline V lookup: CDR1 SGHRS, CDR2 YFSETQ. The chain's CDR3 is CASSFMDRANTDTQYF. CDR3 nucleotide sequence: TGCGCCAGCAGCTTTATGGACAGGGCCAACACAGATACGCAGTATTTT.

The V call is TRBV18, the J call TRBJ1-5, with D tentatively TRBD1 (6 bases). CDR3 size: 16 residues. The germline gives CDR1 KGHSH, CDR2 LQKENI. The V gene lost 2 bases and the J gene lost 0 bases, with 11 bases spanning the gap. The DNA of the CDR3 is TGTGCCAGCTCACCAGGGACACCGGATAGCAATCAGCCCCAGCATTTT. It is translated as CASSPGTPDSNQPQHF.

This clone was detected only once. This CDR3 reads CASTDLNYGYTF. CDR3 nucleotide sequence: TGTGCCAGCACAGATTTAAACTATGGCTACACCTTC. The genes are TRBV5-6 and TRBJ1-2, with unresolved D. V was shortened by 6 bases and J by 2 bases, with 8 bases between the two germline ends. The germline CDR1 and CDR2 sequences are SGHDT and YYEEEE. The CDR3 totals 12 residues. Supplemented by reference TRBV5-6 and TRBJ1-2, the full variable domain reads DAGVTQSPTHLIKTRGQQVTLRCSPKSGHDTVSWYQQALGQGPQFIFQYYEEEERQRGNFPDRFSGHQFPNYSSELNVNALLLGDSALYLCASTDLNYGYTFGSGTRLTVV.

V and J are TRBV30 and TRBJ2-5; D is ambiguous. V gave up 0 bases and J gave up 0 bases, with 14 bases separating them. The CDR3 contains 16 residues. The germline V gene encodes CDR1 GTSNPN and CDR2 SVGIG (reference sequence). CDR3 coding DNA: TGTGCCTGGAGTGTTGGACCGCTGATGTACCAAGAGACCCAGTACTTC. Its translation is CAWSVGPLMYQETQYF.

The CDR3 coding sequence is TGTGCCACCCCGGGACAGGTGGATTCACCCCTCCACTTT. Amino acid sequence: CATPGQVDSPLHF. V is TRBV6-1 and J is TRBJ1-6, with 8 bases matching TRBD1. The germline gives CDR1 MNHNS, CDR2 SASEGT. CDR3 length: 13 residues. J gave up 8 bases and V 10 bases, and 7 bases lay outside the gene matches.

To note about this clone: A junction boundary mismatches the germline segment, possibly from a read error. The genes are TRBV7-7 and TRBJ2-7; TRBD1 agrees at 7 bases. This CDR3 spans 13 amino acids. CDR1 is SSHAT, CDR2 FNYEAQ, per germline (reference sequence). CDR3 sequence: CASSTGTVNEQYF. Here the CDR3 DNA reads TGTGCTAGCAGCACCGGGACAGTGAACGAGCAGTACTTC.

The J gene is TRBJ1-1, the V gene TRBV7-9, with 8 bases identical to TRBD1. This CDR3 region has 18 residues. V shed 2 bases and J 0 bases; nucleotides not matched to a gene: 11. Germline CDR1 SEHNR, CDR2 FQNEAQ (reference sequence). The CDR3 sequence: CASSLIGGQGDMNTEAFF. The CDR3 bases are TGTGCCAGCAGCTTAATCGGTGGACAGGGCGACATGAACACTGAAGCTTTCTTT.

This sequence joins TRBV18 and TRBJ1-2; 7 bases agree with TRBD1. The CDR3 is 14 residues long. V trimming: 0 bases; J trimming: 5 bases; junction bases outside the gene matches: 3. CDR1 is KGHSH and CDR2 is LQKENI in the germline V gene. The CDR3 loop reads CASSPPGQPYGYTF. The CDR3 coding sequence is TGTGCCAGCTCACCACCGGGACAGCCTTATGGCTACACCTTC.

This sequence joins TRBV27 and TRBJ2-7, with 12 bases lining up with TRBD2. With 6 bases clipped from V and 2 bases from J, the junction kept 5 bases outside the gene matches. Germline values: CDR1 MNHEY, CDR2 SMNVEV (reference sequence). There are 15 residues in the CDR3. CDR3 nucleotide sequence: TGTGCCAGCAGCAGACTAGCGGGGGCCCCCTACGAGCAGTACTTC. Protein sequence: CASSRLAGAPYEQYF.

The chain uses TRBV5-1 and TRBJ2-2; D might be TRBD1 or TRBD2, each matching 6 bases. Germline CDR1 reads SGHRS; CDR2 reads YFSETQ. Between the trimmed V and J ends, which lost 7 bases and 4 bases, there was a span of 17 bases. This CDR3 has 15 amino acids. The CDR3 here is CASGMGGSGTGELFF. CDR3 nucleotide sequence: TGCGCCAGCGGGATGGGGGGCTCGGGCACCGGGGAGCTGTTTTTT.

The chain has TRBV5-1 and TRBJ2-1; D tentatively fits TRBD1 or TRBD2 (5 bases each). V was clipped by 5 bases and J by 0 bases, with 15 bases between them. CDR3 length: 16 amino acids. The germline gives CDR1 SGHRS, CDR2 YFSETQ. CDR3 DNA: TGCGCCAGCAGGGGGACGGAACTAGGCTCCTACAATGAGCAGTTCTTC. Amino acids: CASRGTELGSYNEQFF.

The chain links TRBV7-9 to TRBJ1-1; D perhaps matches TRBD1 (5 bases). Trimming cost V 3 bases and J 3 bases, with 11 bases left between them. The CDR3 contains 14 residues. The germline V gene has CDR1 SEHNR and CDR2 FQNEAQ (reference sequence). In DNA, the CDR3 is TGTGCCAGCAGCTTTGGGGGATCGGACACTGAAGCTTTCTTT. Protein sequence: CASSFGGSDTEAFF.

This chain uses TRBV7-9 with TRBJ1-6; D may be TRBD1 (6 bases). The CDR3 runs to 18 residues. The germline V gene has CDR1 SEHNR and CDR2 FQNEAQ (reference sequence). Trimming pared 2 bases from V and 2 bases from J, leaving 16 bases between. This CDR3 is CASSLSQGLMTYNSPLHF. The DNA of the CDR3 is TGTGCCAGCAGCTTAAGCCAGGGGCTGATGACCTATAATTCACCCCTCCACTTT.

This rearrangement joins TRBV30 to TRBJ2-3; maybe TRBD1 (6 bases). This CDR3 contains 14 residues. Germline assignment: CDR1 GTSNPN and CDR2 SVGIG (reference sequence). Trimming took off 4 bases at V and 2 bases at J, with 13 bases between the two ends. This CDR3 reads CAWKRDTSTDTQYF. The CDR3 DNA follows: TGTGCCTGGAAACGGGACACCTCCACAGATACGCAGTATTTT.

V usage is TRBV4-1 and J usage is TRBJ1-2; 9 positions match TRBD1. J was trimmed by 8 bases and V by 4 bases; bases with no gene match: 11. CDR1 and CDR2 (germline): MGHRA, YSYEKL. The CDR3 spans 15 residues. The CDR3 reads CASSPRTGEIRGYTF. The CDR3 DNA reads as TGCGCCAGCAGCCCCAGGACAGGGGAGATCAGAGGCTACACCTTC.

This chain connects TRBV5-1 to TRBJ2-5; D is unresolved. Germline V gives CDR1 SGHRS, CDR2 YFSETQ. Trimming cost V 4 bases and J 7 bases, with 17 bases left between them. This CDR3 is 14 amino acids long. The CDR3 loop is CASSQNTRGGTQYF. CDR3 DNA sequence: TGCGCCAGCAGCCAAAACACTCGAGGTGGGACCCAGTACTTC.

The rearrangement links TRBV6-1 to TRBJ2-5; TRBD1 might be the D (6 bases). CDR3 size: 13 residues. Germline CDR1 is MNHNS and CDR2 is SASEGT. The germline V and J ends were trimmed by 7 bases and 4 bases, with 13 bases remaining between them. CDR3 protein: CASIQRGIETQYF. The CDR3 DNA follows: TGTGCCAGCATTCAGAGGGGGATAGAGACCCAGTACTTC.

The gene calls are TRBV30 and TRBJ2-7, with D possibly being TRBD1 (6 bases). The ends were cut back, 3 bases at V and 3 bases at J, with 15 bases in the middle. Per the germline V gene, CDR1 is GTSNPN and CDR2 is SVGIG (reference sequence). CDR3 length: 14 amino acids. CDR3 amino acids: CAWRDKTGHYEQYF. For the CDR3, the DNA is TGTGCCTGGAGGGACAAGACAGGCCACTACGAGCAGTACTTC.

The chain joins TRBV7-8 to TRBJ1-1; the D is unclear. Between the trimmed V and J ends, which lost 0 bases and 0 bases, there was a span of 8 bases. Germline V lookup: CDR1 SGHVS, CDR2 FQNEAQ. The CDR3 is 15 amino acids. CDR3 sequence: CASSLAVSMNTEAFF. CDR3 nucleotide sequence: TGTGCCAGCAGCTTAGCGGTCAGTATGAACACTGAAGCTTTCTTT.

This clone was counted once. This rearrangement joins TRBV7-2 to TRBJ2-1, with D unresolved. Germline CDR1 is SGHTA and CDR2 is FQGNSA. Trimming pared 5 bases from V and 0 bases from J, leaving 5 bases between. This CDR3 contains 13 residues. The CDR3 is CASSPPSYNEQFF. CDR3 sequence (DNA): TGTGCCAGCAGCCCCCCCTCCTACAATGAGCAGTTCTTC.

The V and J genes are TRBV5-1 and TRBJ1-4; no firm D call. The V end lost 7 bases, the J end lost 7 bases, and 17 bases lay between the germline ends. Germline V gives CDR1 SGHRS, CDR2 YFSETQ. This CDR3 comprises 14 residues. The CDR3: CASGWGSTSEKLFF. The CDR3 DNA is TGCGCCAGCGGTTGGGGATCAACGAGTGAAAAACTGTTTTTT.